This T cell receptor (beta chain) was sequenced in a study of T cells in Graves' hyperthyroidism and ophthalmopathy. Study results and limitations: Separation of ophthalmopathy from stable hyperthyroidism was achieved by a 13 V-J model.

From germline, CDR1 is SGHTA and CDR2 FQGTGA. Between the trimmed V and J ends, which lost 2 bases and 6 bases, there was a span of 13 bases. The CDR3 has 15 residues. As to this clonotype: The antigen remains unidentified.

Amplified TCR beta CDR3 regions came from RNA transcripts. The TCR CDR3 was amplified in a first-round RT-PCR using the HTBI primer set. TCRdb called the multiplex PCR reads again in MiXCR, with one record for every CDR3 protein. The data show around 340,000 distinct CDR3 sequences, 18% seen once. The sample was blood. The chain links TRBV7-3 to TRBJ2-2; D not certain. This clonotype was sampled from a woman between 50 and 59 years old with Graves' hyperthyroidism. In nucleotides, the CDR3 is TGTGCCAGCAGCTTATCAGGAGTAGGGTCCGGGGAGCTGTTTTTT. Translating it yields CASSLSGVGSGELFF.